Listed here is a single T cell receptor beta chain. Original analysis: Nucleated cell counts were estimated from reference gene primer amplification. The repertoire was sequenced with immunoSEQ multiplex PCR; TCRdb's copy has only in-frame clones and lacks some. Clonal size and the V and J genes are those of that table, whereas D and trimming came from the DNA. This table has 150,000 to 200,000 clones, about 85% appearing once. These data are taken from a study of blood T cell repertoires in COVID-19. Across the whole study: COVID-19 samples, acute and convalescent, were from the United States, Italy and Spain. In each case, the material was cDNA or gDNA derived from T cells, B-cell-depleted T cells, or PBMCs.

Trimming at V came to 5 bases and at J to 12 bases, leaving 10 bases not matched to a gene. The CDR3 covers 15 residues. Germline CDR1 MNHNY, CDR2 SVGAGI (reference sequence). This sequence was found in a woman aged 30 to 39 with active or convalescent COVID-19. Source material: peripheral blood. This chain uses TRBV6-6 with TRBJ2-1; 13 bases fit TRBD2. The DNA of the CDR3 is TGTGCCAGCAGTAGGACTAGCGGGAGAGCCATGAGGCAGTTCTTC. Amino acid sequence: CASSRTSGRAMRQFF.